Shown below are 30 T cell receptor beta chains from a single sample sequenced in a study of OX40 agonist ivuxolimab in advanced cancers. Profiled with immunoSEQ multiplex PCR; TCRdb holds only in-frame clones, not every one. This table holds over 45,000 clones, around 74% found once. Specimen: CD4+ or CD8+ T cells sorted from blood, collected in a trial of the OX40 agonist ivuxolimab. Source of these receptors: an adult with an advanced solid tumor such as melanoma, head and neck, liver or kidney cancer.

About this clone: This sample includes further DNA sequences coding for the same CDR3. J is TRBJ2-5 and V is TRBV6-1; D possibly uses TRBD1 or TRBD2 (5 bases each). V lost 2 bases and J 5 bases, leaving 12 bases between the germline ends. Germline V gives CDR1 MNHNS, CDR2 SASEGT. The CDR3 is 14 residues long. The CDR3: CASSETWGTETQYF. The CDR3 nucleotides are TGTGCCAGCAGTGAAACCTGGGGGACGGAGACCCAGTACTTC.

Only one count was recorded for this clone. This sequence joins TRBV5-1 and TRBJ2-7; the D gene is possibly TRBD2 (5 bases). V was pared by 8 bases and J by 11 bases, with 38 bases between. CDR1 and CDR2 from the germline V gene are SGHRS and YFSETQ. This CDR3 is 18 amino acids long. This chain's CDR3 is CARGFPGFVSKFAERKYF. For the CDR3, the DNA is TGCGCCAGGGGTTTTCCGGGGTTCGTATCCAAATTTGCGGAGAGAAAGTACTTC. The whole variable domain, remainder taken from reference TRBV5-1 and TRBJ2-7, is KAGVTQTPRYLIKTRGQQVTLSCSPISGHRSVSWYQQTPGQGLQFLFEYFSETQRNKGNFPGRFSGRQFSNSRSEMNVSTLELGDSALYLCARGFPGFVSKFAERKYFGPGTRLTVT.

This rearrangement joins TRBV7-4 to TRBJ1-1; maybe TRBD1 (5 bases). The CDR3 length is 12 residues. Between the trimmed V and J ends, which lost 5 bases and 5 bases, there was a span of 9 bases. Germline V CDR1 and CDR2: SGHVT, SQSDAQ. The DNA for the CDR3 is TGTGCCAGCAGCGTATCAGGGACTGAAGCTTTCTTT. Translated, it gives CASSVSGTEAFF. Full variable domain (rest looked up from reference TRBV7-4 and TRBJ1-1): GAGVSQSPRYKVAKRGRDVALRCDSISGHVTLYWYRQTLGQGSEVLTYSQSDAQRDKSGRPSGRFSAERPERSVSTLKIQRTEQGDSAVYLCASSVSGTEAFFGQGTRLTVV.

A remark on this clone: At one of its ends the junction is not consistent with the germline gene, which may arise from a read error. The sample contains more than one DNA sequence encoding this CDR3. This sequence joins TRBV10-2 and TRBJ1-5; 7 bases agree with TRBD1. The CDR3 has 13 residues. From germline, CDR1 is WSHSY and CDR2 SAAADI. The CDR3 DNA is TGTGCCAGCACGGGACAGTTCAATCAGCCCCAGCATTTT. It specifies CASTGQFNQPQHF.

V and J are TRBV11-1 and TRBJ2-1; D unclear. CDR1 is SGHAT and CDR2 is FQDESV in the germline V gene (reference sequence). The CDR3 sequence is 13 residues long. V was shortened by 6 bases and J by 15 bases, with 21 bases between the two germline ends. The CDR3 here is CASSTDGVARGFF. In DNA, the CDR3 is TGTGCCAGCAGTACAGACGGAGTAGCCCGAGGGTTCTTC.

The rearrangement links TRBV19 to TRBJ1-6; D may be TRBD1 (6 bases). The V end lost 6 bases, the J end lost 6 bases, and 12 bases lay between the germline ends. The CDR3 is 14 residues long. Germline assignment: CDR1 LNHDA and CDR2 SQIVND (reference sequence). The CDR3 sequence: CASRQQGSNSPLHF. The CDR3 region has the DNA TGTGCCAGTAGACAACAGGGAAGTAATTCACCCCTCCACTTT. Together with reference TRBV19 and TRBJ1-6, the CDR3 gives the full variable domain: DGGITQSPKYLFRKEGQNVTLSCEQNLNHDAMYWYRQDPGQGLRLIYYSQIVNDFQKGDIAEGYSVSREKKESFPLTVTSAQKNPTAFYLCASRQQGSNSPLHFGNGTRLTVT.

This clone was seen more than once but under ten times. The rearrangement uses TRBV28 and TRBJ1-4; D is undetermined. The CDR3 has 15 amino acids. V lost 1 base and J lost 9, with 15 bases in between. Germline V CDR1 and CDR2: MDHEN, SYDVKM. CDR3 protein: CASSLSGPGVQKLFF. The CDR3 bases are TGTGCCAGCAGTTTATCGGGCCCAGGTGTTCAAAAACTGTTTTTT.

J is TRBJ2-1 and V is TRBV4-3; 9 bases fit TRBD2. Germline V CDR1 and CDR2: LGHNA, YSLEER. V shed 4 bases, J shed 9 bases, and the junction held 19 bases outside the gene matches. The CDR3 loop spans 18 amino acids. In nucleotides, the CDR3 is TGCGCCAGCAGCCGGGCGCGAGCCGAGACTAGCGGCTTCAGTGAGCAGTTCTTC. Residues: CASSRARAETSGFSEQFF.

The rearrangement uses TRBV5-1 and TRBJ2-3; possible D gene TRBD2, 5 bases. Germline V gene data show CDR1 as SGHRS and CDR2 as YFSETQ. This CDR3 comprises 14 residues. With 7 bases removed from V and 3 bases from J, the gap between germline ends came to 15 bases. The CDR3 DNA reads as TGCGCCAGCGGGAGACACGCCGCGACAGATACGCAGTATTTT. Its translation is CASGRHAATDTQYF.

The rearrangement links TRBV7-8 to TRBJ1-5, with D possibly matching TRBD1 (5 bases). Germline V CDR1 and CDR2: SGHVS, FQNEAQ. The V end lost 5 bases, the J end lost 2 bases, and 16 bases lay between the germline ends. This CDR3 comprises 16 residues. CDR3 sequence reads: CASSPGTKNGNQPQHF. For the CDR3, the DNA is TGTGCCAGCAGCCCCGGGACCAAGAACGGCAATCAGCCCCAGCATTTT. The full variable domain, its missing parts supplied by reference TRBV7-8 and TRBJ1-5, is GAGVSQSPRYKVAKRGQDVALRCDPISGHVSLFWYQQALGQGPEFLTYFQNEAQLDKSGLPSDRFFAERPEGSVSTLKIQRTQQEDSAVYLCASSPGTKNGNQPQHFGDGTRLSIL.

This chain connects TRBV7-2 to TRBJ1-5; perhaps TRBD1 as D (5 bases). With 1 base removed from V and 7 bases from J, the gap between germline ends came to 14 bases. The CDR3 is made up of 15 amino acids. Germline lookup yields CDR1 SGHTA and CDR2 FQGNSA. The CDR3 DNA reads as TGTGCCAGCAGCTTAGAGGACACCTGGGACCAGCCCCAGCATTTT. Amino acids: CASSLEDTWDQPQHF.

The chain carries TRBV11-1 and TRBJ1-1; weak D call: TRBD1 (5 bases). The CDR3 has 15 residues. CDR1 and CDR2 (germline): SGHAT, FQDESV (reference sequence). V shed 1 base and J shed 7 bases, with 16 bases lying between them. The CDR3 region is CASSLDDGGTREAFF. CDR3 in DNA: TGTGCCAGCAGCTTAGATGACGGGGGAACACGTGAAGCTTTCTTT.

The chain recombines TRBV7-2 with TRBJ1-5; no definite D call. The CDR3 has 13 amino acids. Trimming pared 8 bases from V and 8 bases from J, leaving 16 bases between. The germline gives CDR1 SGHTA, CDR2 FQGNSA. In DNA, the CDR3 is TGTGCCAGCTCCCCCCGGCAGAATGAGCCCCAGCATTTT. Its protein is CASSPRQNEPQHF.

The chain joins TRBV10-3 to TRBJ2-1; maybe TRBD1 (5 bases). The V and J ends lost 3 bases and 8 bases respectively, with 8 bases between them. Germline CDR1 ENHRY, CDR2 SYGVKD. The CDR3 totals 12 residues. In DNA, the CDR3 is TGTGCCATCAGTGACAGGGTGGATGAGCAGTTCTTC. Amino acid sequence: CAISDRVDEQFF.

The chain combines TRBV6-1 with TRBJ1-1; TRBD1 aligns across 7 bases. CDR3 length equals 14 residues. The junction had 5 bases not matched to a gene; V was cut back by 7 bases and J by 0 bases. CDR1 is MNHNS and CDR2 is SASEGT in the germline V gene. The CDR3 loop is CASTQTGLNTEAFF. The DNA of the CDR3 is TGTGCCAGCACCCAGACAGGGTTGAACACTGAAGCTTTCTTT.

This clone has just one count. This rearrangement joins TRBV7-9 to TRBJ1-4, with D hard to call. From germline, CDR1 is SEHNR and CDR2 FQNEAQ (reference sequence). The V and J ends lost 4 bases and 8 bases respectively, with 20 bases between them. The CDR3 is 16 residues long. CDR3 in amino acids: CASSSRTSGVGEKLFF. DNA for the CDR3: TGTGCCAGCAGCTCCCGCACCTCCGGGGTTGGGGAAAAACTGTTTTTT.

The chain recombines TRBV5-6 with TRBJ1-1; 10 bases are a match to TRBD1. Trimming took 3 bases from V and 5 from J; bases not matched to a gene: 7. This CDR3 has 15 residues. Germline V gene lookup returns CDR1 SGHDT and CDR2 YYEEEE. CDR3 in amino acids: CASSSIDRGRTEAFF. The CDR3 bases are TGTGCCAGCAGCTCCATTGACAGGGGGCGAACTGAAGCTTTCTTT.

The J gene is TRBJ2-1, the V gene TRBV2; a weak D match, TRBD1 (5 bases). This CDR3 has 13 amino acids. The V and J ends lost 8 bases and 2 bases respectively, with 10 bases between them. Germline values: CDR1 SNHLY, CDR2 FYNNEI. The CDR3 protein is CASGKGTYNEQFF. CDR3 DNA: TGTGCCAGCGGTAAGGGGACCTACAATGAGCAGTTCTTC.

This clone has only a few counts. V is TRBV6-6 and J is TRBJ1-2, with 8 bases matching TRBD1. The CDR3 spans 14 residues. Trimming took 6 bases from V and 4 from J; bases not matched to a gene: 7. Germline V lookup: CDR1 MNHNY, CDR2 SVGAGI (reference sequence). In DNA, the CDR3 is TGTGCCAGCAGAACCGACAGGGGCGGCTATGGCTACACCTTC. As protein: CASRTDRGGYGYTF.

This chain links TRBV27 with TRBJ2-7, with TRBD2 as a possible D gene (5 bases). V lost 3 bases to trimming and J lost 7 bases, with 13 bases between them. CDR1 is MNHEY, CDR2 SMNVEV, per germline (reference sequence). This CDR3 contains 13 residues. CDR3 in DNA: TGTGCCAGCAGTTTCCGGAGGTCGTTGGAGCAGTACTTC. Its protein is CASSFRRSLEQYF.

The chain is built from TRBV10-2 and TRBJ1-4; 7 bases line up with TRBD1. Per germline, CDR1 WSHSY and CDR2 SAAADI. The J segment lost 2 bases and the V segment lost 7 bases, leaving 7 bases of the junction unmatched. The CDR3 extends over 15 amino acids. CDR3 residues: CASMLTGATNEKLFF. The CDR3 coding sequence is TGCGCCAGCATGCTCACAGGGGCCACTAATGAAAAACTGTTTTTT.

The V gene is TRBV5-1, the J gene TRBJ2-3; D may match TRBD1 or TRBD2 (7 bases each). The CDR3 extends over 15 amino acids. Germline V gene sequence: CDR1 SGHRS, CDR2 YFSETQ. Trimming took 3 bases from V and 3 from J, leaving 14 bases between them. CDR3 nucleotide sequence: TGCGCCAGCAGCTCCAGACAGGGAGGGACAGATACGCAGTATTTT. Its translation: CASSSRQGGTDTQYF.

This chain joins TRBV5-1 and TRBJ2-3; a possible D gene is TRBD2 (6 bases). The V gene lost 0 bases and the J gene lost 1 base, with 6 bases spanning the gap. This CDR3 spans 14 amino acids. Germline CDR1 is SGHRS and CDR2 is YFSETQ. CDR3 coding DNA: TGCGCCAGCAGCTTGGGCGGGGGCACAGATACGCAGTATTTT. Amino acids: CASSLGGGTDTQYF.

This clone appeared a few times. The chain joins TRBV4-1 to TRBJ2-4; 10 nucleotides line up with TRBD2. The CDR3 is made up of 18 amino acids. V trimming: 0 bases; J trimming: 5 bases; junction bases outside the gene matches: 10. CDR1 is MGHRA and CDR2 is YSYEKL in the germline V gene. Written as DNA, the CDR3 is TGCGCCAGCAGCCAAGATAGCTCTAGCGGGAGTTCCCAAAACATTCAGTACTTC. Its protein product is CASSQDSSSGSSQNIQYF.

The DNA of the CDR3 is TGTGCCAGCAGATCCTCTTTAGGGGAGATCGAGCAGTACTTC. Protein product: CASRSSLGEIEQYF. This sequence joins TRBV6-5 and TRBJ2-7, with D tentatively TRBD1 or TRBD2 (5 bases each). V was pared by 6 bases and J by 6 bases, with 18 bases between. Per the germline V gene, CDR1 is MNHEY and CDR2 is SVGAGI. The CDR3 extends over 14 amino acids.

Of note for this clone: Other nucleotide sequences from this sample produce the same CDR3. This CDR3 is CASSSQGTDTQYF. For the CDR3, the DNA is TGTGCCAGCAGCTCCCAAGGGACAGATACGCAGTATTTT. This chain connects TRBV7-3 to TRBJ2-3; D is unresolved. CDR1 is SGHTA, CDR2 FQGTGA, per germline. The V end was cut by 4 bases, the J end by 3 bases, with 8 bases between. The CDR3 length is 13 residues.

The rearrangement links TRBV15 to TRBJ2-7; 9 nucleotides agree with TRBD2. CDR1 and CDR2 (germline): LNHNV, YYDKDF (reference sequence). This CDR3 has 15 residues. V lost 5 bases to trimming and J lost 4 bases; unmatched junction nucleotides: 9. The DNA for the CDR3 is TGTGCCACCAGCCCCGGTGGTCTAGCGGGATACGAGCAGTACTTC. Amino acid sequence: CATSPGGLAGYEQYF.

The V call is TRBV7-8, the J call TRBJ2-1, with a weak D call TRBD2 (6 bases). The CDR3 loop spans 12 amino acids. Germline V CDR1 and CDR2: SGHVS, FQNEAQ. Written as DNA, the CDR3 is TGTGCTAGCGGAAGCTCCTACAATGAGCAGTTCTTC. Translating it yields CASGSSYNEQFF.

Here the CDR3 DNA reads TGTGCCAGCAGCCCGAGTGTAGAGGAAAGGACAGGGGAAGAGACCCAGTACTTC. Translated, it gives CASSPSVEERTGEETQYF. This chain connects TRBV4-2 to TRBJ2-5; 9 nucleotides line up with TRBD1. The V segment lost 4 bases and the J segment 3 bases; nucleotides outside the gene matches: 15. Germline V gene sequence: CDR1 LGHNA, CDR2 YNFKEQ. The CDR3 consists of 18 residues.

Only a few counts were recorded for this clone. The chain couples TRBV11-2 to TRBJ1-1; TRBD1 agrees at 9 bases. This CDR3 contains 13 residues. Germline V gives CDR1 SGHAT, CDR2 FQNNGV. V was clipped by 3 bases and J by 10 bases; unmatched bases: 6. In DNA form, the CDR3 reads TGTGCCAGCAGCTTGACAGGGGGGGCGGGAGCTTTCTTT. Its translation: CASSLTGGAGAFF.